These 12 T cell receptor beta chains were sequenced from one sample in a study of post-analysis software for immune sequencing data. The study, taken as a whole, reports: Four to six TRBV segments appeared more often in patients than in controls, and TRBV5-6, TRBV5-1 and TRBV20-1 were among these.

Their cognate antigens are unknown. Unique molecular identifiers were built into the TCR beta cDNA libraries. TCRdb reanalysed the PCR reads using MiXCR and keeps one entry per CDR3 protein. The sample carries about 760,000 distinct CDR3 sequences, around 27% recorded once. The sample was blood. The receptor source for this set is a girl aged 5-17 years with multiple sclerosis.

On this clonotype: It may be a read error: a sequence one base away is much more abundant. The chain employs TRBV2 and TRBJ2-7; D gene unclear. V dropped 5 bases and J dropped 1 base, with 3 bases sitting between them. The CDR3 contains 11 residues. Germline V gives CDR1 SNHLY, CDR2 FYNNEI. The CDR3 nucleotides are TGTGCCAGCAGTAAATCCTACGAGCAGTACTTC. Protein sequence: CASSKSYEQYF.

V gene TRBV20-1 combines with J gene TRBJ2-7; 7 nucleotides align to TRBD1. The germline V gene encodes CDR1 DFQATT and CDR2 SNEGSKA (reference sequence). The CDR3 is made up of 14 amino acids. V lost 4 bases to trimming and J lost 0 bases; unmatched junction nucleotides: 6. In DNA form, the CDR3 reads TGCAGTGCTATGGTACAGGGGAGCTCCTACGAGCAGTACTTC. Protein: CSAMVQGSSYEQYF.

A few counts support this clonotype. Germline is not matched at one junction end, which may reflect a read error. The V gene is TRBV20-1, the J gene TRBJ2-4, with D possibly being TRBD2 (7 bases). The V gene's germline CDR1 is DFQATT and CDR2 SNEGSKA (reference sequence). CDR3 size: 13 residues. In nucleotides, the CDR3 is TGCAATGCTAGCCGCAGGGGAGGGGACGTTCAGTACTTC. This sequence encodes CNASRRGGDVQYF.

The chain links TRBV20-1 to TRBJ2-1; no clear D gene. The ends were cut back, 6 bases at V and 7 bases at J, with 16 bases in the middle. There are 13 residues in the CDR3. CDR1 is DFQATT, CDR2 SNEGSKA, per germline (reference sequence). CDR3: CSAQIRLGNEQFF. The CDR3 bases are TGCAGTGCCCAGATCCGTCTCGGGAATGAGCAGTTCTTC.

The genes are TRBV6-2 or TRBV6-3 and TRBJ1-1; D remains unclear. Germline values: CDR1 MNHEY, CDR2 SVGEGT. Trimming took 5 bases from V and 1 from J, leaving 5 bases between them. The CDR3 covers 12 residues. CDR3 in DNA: TGTGCCAGCAGTATCAAGAACACTGAAGCTTTCTTT. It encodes CASSIKNTEAFF.

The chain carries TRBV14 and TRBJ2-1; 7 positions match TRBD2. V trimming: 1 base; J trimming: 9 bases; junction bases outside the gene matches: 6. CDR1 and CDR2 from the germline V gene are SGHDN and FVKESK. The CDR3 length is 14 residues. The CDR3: CASSQGTSWIEQFF. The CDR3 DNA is TGTGCCAGCAGCCAAGGGACTAGTTGGATTGAGCAGTTCTTC.

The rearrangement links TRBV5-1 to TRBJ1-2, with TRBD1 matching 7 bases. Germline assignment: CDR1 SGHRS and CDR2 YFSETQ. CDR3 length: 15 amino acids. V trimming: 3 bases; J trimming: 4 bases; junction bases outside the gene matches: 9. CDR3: CASSSGEGAIYGYTF. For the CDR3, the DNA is TGCGCCAGCAGCTCCGGGGAGGGGGCTATCTATGGCTACACCTTC. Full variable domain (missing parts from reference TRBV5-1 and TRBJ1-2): KAGVTQTPRYLIKTRGQQVTLSCSPISGHRSVSWYQQTPGQGLQFLFEYFSETQRNKGNFPGRFSGRQFSNSRSEMNVSTLELGDSALYLCASSSGEGAIYGYTFGSGTRLTVV.

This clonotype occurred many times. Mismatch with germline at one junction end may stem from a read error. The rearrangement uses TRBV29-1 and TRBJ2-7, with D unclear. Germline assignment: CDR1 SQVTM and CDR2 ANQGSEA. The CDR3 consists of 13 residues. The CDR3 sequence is CSGESPTGGEQYF. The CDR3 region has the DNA TGCAGCGGTGAAAGTCCAACTGGTGGCGAGCAGTACTTC.

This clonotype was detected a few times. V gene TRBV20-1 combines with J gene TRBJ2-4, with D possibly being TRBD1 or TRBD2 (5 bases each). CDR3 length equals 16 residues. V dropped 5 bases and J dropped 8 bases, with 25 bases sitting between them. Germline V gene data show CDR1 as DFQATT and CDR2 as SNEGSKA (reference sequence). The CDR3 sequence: CSAWEIYRRGEDIQYF. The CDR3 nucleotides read TGCAGTGCTTGGGAAATCTACAGGAGAGGGGAAGACATTCAGTACTTC.

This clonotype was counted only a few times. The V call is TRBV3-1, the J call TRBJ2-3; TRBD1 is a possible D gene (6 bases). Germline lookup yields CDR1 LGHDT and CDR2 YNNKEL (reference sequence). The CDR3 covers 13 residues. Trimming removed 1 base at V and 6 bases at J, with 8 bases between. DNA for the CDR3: TGTGCCAGCAGCCAAGCAGGGGTCGATACGCAGTATTTT. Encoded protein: CASSQAGVDTQYF.

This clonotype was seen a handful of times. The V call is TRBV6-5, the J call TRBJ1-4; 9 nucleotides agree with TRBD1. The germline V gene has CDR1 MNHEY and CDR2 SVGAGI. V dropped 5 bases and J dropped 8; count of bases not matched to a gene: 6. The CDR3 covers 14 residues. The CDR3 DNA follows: TGTGCCAGCAGTCGGGACAGGGCTACAGAAAAACTGTTTTTT. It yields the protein CASSRDRATEKLFF.

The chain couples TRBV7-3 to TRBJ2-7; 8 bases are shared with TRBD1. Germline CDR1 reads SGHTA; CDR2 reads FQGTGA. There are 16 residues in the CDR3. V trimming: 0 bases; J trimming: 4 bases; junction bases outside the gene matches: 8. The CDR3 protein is CASSLTGTGLLYEQYF. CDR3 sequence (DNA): TGTGCCAGCAGCTTAACGGGGACAGGTCTCTTGTACGAGCAGTACTTC.